Listed here are 5 T cell receptor beta chains from one sample, sequenced in a study of monozygotic twins with inflammatory bowel disease. TCRdb processed the 5' RACE reads again and assigns one entry to each CDR3 protein, with no DNA. Reported are about 160,000 distinct CDR3 sequences; the ten largest clones contain roughly 2.3%. Sequencing was done on a sample of blood. These receptors all come from a human donor with ulcerative colitis or Crohn's disease, or a healthy co-twin of an affected twin (not recorded which).

The chain carries TRBV6-1 and TRBJ2-7; lacking DNA, the TRBD2 call made by TCRdb goes unchecked. This CDR3 contains 15 residues. The germline gives CDR1 MNHNS, CDR2 SASEGT. This CDR3 is CASSEVGEGSYEQYF.

The V gene is TRBV5-1, the J gene TRBJ2-7; TCRdb lists TRBD1, though no DNA is available to test this call. CDR1 and CDR2 from the germline V gene are SGHRS and YFSETQ. The CDR3 sequence is 14 residues long. CDR3 amino acids: CASSPSDRVDEQYF.

J is TRBJ2-2 and V is TRBV6-2 or TRBV6-3; the TCRdb call, TRBD1, lacks DNA for checking. The CDR3 runs to 16 residues. Germline CDR1 is MNHEY and CDR2 is SVGEGT. The CDR3 reads CASTLGQGANTGELFF.

V usage is TRBV29-1 and J usage is TRBJ2-3; TCRdb's D call, TRBD2, is unchecked because there is no DNA. Germline CDR1 and CDR2: SQVTM and ANQGSEA. The CDR3 is 16 residues long. The CDR3 loop reads CSVDGLLAEVTDTQYF.

The J gene is TRBJ1-5, the V gene TRBV20-1; no DNA is available, so the TRBD1 call from TCRdb remains unchecked. Germline assignment: CDR1 DFQATT and CDR2 SNEGSKA (reference sequence). CDR3 length: 12 amino acids. The CDR3 sequence is CSASGHAQPQHF.